This T cell receptor beta chain was recovered during a study of post-analysis software for immune sequencing data. Study-level background: The cohort encompassed relapsing-remitting, secondary progressive and progressive-relapsing multiple sclerosis disease courses.

Carried by the TCR beta cDNA libraries were unique molecular identifiers. Input amounts of roughly 0.85 to 10 million T cells were used. These gave 500,000 or so cDNA molecules, so each molecule approximated one T cell. MiXCR, applied by TCRdb to the PCR reads, yields one record per CDR3 protein. The table records roughly 200,000 distinct CDR3 sequences, over 25% of them present only once. Between the trimmed V and J ends, which lost 1 base and 10 bases, there was a span of 11 bases. The CDR3 contains 11 residues. CDR1 is DFQATT, CDR2 SNEGSKA, per germline (reference sequence). Details on this clonotype: Its antigen is currently unknown. A single base separates this from a much larger clone, so it may be a read error.

Notes on the study in general: Compared with controls, patients showed significantly lower normalized Chao1 diversity. Included in a set of roughly five TRBV segments more frequent in patients than controls were TRBV5-6, TRBV5-1 and TRBV20-1.

V and J are TRBV20-1 and TRBJ2-7; no reliable D call. This sequence originates from a girl aged 2-17 years with multiple sclerosis. The material sequenced was blood. The CDR3 sequence is CSARAKEPQYF. CDR3 nucleotides: TGCAGTGCTAGAGCTAAGGAGCCCCAGTACTTC.